This entry lists 28 T cell receptor beta chains sequenced from one sample in a study of cytomegalovirus exposure and HLA in healthy donors (dated by TCRdb to 2017 to 2019). The receptor library was made with the immunoSEQ multiplex PCR assay. A mixture of 60 forward primers for TCR Vbeta segments and 13 reverse primers for TCR Jbeta segments was used in the multiplex PCR. TCRdb limited this immuneACCESS table to in-frame rearrangements with V and J called. A share of clones is missing; checked studies link under half to unresolved V genes, and the rest is unexplained. The sample profile shows more than 200,000 clones; 70% to 90% of them were found once. The top ten hold 1% to 1.5% of the sample. The sequenced sample consisted of PBMCs. These receptors were obtained from a human donor in good health.

The V gene is TRBV5-4, the J gene TRBJ1-1; D is perhaps TRBD1 (5 bases). Germline V gene data show CDR1 as SGHNT and CDR2 as YYREEE (reference sequence). V was clipped by 6 bases and J by 5 bases, with 20 bases between them. The CDR3 extends over 15 amino acids. This CDR3 is CASTASGTGGTEAFF. The CDR3 DNA reads TGTGCCAGCACCGCGTCGGGGACCGGGGGGACTGAAGCTTTCTTT.

This chain connects TRBV30 to TRBJ2-7; D gene ambiguous. This CDR3 has 13 amino acids. Trimming took 6 bases from V and 4 from J, leaving 16 bases between them. Germline V gene data show CDR1 as GTSNPN and CDR2 as SVGIG (reference sequence). CDR3 region: CACELREAYEQYF. The DNA of the CDR3 is TGTGCCTGCGAACTACGAGAAGCTTACGAGCAGTACTTC.

This chain uses TRBV5-4 with TRBJ2-5, with TRBD2 matching over 13 bases. The germline gives CDR1 SGHNT, CDR2 YYREEE (reference sequence). The CDR3 sequence is 18 residues long. The V and J ends lost 3 bases and 4 bases, in that order; junction bases with no gene match: 12. The CDR3 DNA follows: TGTGCCAGCAGCTCCGGGACTAGCGGGGTCCGGTTGAGAGAGACCCAGTACTTC. It codes for CASSSGTSGVRLRETQYF. Looking up the rest from reference TRBV5-4 and TRBJ2-5 gives the full variable domain: ETGVTQSPTHLIKTRGQQVTLRCSSQSGHNTVSWYQQALGQGPQFIFQYYREEENGRGNFPPRFSGLQFPNYSSELNVNALELDDSALYLCASSSGTSGVRLRETQYFGPGTRLLVL.

V gene TRBV5-1 combines with J gene TRBJ2-7; TRBD2 is a possible D gene (5 bases). This CDR3 is 16 amino acids long. CDR1 is SGHRS and CDR2 is YFSETQ in the germline V gene. V lost 0 bases to trimming and J lost 2 bases, with 15 bases between them. The CDR3 region is CASSLAPPDSPYEQYF. The DNA of the CDR3 is TGCGCCAGCAGCTTGGCCCCCCCGGACTCCCCCTACGAGCAGTACTTC.

The rearrangement links TRBV10-3 to TRBJ2-3; unclear D gene. The germline gives CDR1 ENHRY, CDR2 SYGVKD. The V and J ends lost 1 base and 4 bases respectively, with 15 bases between them. The CDR3 consists of 16 residues. This CDR3 reads CAISEWARTRADTQYF. As DNA, the CDR3 is TGTGCCATCAGTGAGTGGGCCCGAACCCGTGCAGATACGCAGTATTTT.

The genes are TRBV9 and TRBJ2-3; TRBD2 matches at 8 bases. The CDR3 spans 18 residues. Per germline, CDR1 SGDLS and CDR2 YYNGEE. V lost 0 bases to trimming and J lost 1 base; unmatched junction nucleotides: 10. The CDR3 coding sequence is TGTGCCAGCAGCGTAGCTCCCGAGGGTAGCGGGGGCACAGATACGCAGTATTTT. It is translated as CASSVAPEGSGGTDTQYF. The full variable domain, its missing parts supplied by reference TRBV9 and TRBJ2-3, is DSGVTQTPKHLITATGQRVTLRCSPRSGDLSVYWYQQSLDQGLQFLIQYYNGEERAKGNILERFSAQQFPDLHSELNLSSLELGDSALYFCASSVAPEGSGGTDTQYFGPGTRLTVL.

V is TRBV7-2 and J is TRBJ2-7, with 7 bases lining up with TRBD2. V was clipped by 0 bases and J by 6 bases; unmatched bases: 5. The CDR3 runs 14 residues. Germline V gene data show CDR1 as SGHTA and CDR2 as FQGNSA. The CDR3 sequence: CASSLALAVGEQYF. DNA for the CDR3: TGTGCCAGCAGCTTAGCCCTAGCGGTGGGCGAGCAGTACTTC.

This clone was observed a handful of times. The chain joins TRBV29-1 to TRBJ2-3, with D perhaps matching TRBD2 (6 bases). Germline V gives CDR1 SQVTM, CDR2 ANQGSEA. This CDR3 comprises 14 residues. V shed 1 base and J shed 6 bases, with 14 bases lying between them. The CDR3 loop is CSVEGGRGVDTQYF. The DNA of the CDR3 is TGCAGCGTTGAAGGGGGTCGCGGGGTGGATACGCAGTATTTT.

The V gene is TRBV5-1, the J gene TRBJ1-2; D uncertain. CDR1 is SGHRS and CDR2 is YFSETQ in the germline V gene. V gave up 9 bases and J gave up 0 bases, with 18 bases separating them. CDR3 length: 15 residues. The CDR3 spells CATTPTVDANYGYTF. The DNA for the CDR3 is TGCGCCACCACCCCCACTGTAGATGCTAACTATGGCTACACCTTC.

The V gene is TRBV7-2, the J gene TRBJ2-7; D not resolved. Between the trimmed V and J ends, which lost 1 base and 2 bases, there was a span of 6 bases. The germline V gene has CDR1 SGHTA and CDR2 FQGNSA. The CDR3 spans 13 residues. CDR3 sequence reads: CASSLVAAYEQYF. The CDR3 DNA sequence: TGTGCCAGCAGCTTAGTTGCAGCCTACGAGCAGTACTTC.

The rearrangement links TRBV5-6 to TRBJ2-7; 11 nucleotides align to TRBD1. The CDR3 has 14 amino acids. Germline lookup yields CDR1 SGHDT and CDR2 YYEEEE. V was clipped by 4 bases and J by 7 bases; unmatched bases: 7. The CDR3 bases are TGTGCCAGCAGCCCCGGACAGGGGGCTAAAGAGCAGTACTTC. Translating gives CASSPGQGAKEQYF. The full variable domain, with the rest looked up from reference TRBV5-6 and TRBJ2-7, is DAGVTQSPTHLIKTRGQQVTLRCSPKSGHDTVSWYQQALGQGPQFIFQYYEEEERQRGNFPDRFSGHQFPNYSSELNVNALLLGDSALYLCASSPGQGAKEQYFGPGTRLTVT.

This clone has just one count. V usage is TRBV7-3 and J usage is TRBJ2-1; 11 bases align to TRBD2. The CDR3 sequence is 16 residues long. V lost 3 bases, J lost 3 bases, and 4 bases stayed unmatched. Germline values: CDR1 SGHTA, CDR2 FQGTGA. In nucleotides, the CDR3 is TGTGCCAGCAGCTTGGTAGGGACTAGCGGCTACAATGAGCAGTTCTTC. Translated, it gives CASSLVGTSGYNEQFF.

The chain combines TRBV5-1 with TRBJ2-1; the match to TRBD1 covers 9 bases. Germline CDR1 is SGHRS and CDR2 is YFSETQ. The CDR3 sequence is 16 residues long. Trimming removed 4 bases from V and 7 bases from J; junction bases left unmatched: 12. CDR3 coding DNA: TGCGCCAGCAGCGCGGGGCCCGGGACAGGGAGGAATGAGCAGTTCTTC. Amino acids: CASSAGPGTGRNEQFF.

This chain connects TRBV19 to TRBJ1-2, with D perhaps TRBD1 (6 bases). V was cut by 10 bases and J by 4 bases, with 19 bases left in between. The CDR3 has 14 residues. From germline, CDR1 is LNHDA and CDR2 SQIVND (reference sequence). The CDR3 sequence is CATGGDGGPYGYTF. The CDR3 DNA follows: TGTGCCACCGGGGGGGATGGGGGCCCCTATGGCTACACCTTC.

Only one count was recorded for this clone. The chain has TRBV6-1 and TRBJ1-2; D may be TRBD1 (5 bases). This CDR3 comprises 13 residues. CDR1 is MNHNS and CDR2 is SASEGT in the germline V gene. V shed 10 bases and J shed 5 bases, with 17 bases lying between them. CDR3 in DNA: TGTGCCACTTTATCGGACGGGACTTATGGCTACACCTTC. This translates into CATLSDGTYGYTF.

Points on this clone: The germline gene is not matched at one end of the junction; a read error may be the cause. The chain recombines TRBV5-1 with TRBJ1-1; 12 nucleotides match TRBD1. Germline V gene data show CDR1 as SGHRS and CDR2 as YFSETQ. The CDR3 is made up of 15 amino acids. In nucleotides, the CDR3 is TGCGCCAGCAGCGACCAGGGGACAGGGGGCGTTGAAACTTTCTTT. It translates to CASSDQGTGGVETFF.

A word on this clone: One junction end does not reproduce the germline sequence, and a read error may be involved. This sequence joins TRBV7-2 and TRBJ2-3; 7 bases fit TRBD2. The CDR3 is 14 residues long. CDR1 SGHTA and CDR2 FQGNSA come from the germline V gene. The CDR3: CASSIAGFTDTQYF. In DNA, the CDR3 is TGTGCCAGCAGCATAGCGGGCTTCACAGATACGCAGTATTTT.

The gene calls are TRBV11-2 and TRBJ2-7; 7 bases align to TRBD1. The CDR3 is made up of 16 amino acids. In germline, CDR1 is SGHAT, CDR2 FQNNGV. With V trimmed by 5 bases and J by 3 bases, 13 bases remained unmatched. The CDR3: CASSPLSRQGGYEQYF. For the CDR3, the DNA is TGTGCCAGCAGCCCACTCTCGAGACAGGGCGGCTACGAGCAGTACTTC.

This clone has more than one count but fewer than ten. The chain links TRBV10-3 to TRBJ2-2; 7 bases line up with TRBD1. This CDR3 region has 15 residues. Trimming at V came to 3 bases and at J to 1 base, leaving 2 bases not matched to a gene. Looked up from germline, CDR1 is ENHRY and CDR2 is SYGVKD. The DNA for the CDR3 is TGTGCCATCAGTGACAGGGGGAGGAACACCGGGGAGCTGTTTTTT. As protein: CAISDRGRNTGELFF.

This clone was recorded only once. V and J are TRBV30 and TRBJ2-3; tentative D call: TRBD2 (6 bases). CDR1 is GTSNPN, CDR2 SVGIG, per germline (reference sequence). The V gene lost 4 bases and the J gene lost 3 bases, with 8 bases spanning the gap. CDR3 length equals 12 residues. CDR3 nucleotides: TGTGCCTGGACCCGGGAGACAGATACGCAGTATTTT. This gives the protein CAWTRETDTQYF.

This chain links TRBV2 with TRBJ1-2, with TRBD1 identical over 8 bases. There are 12 residues in the CDR3. Per germline, CDR1 SNHLY and CDR2 FYNNEI. V was pared by 6 bases and J by 11 bases, with 8 bases of the junction left unmatched. For the CDR3, the DNA is TGTGCCAGCAGCGCCGGGACAGGAGATTACACCTTC. Protein product: CASSAGTGDYTF.

For this clone: One end of the junction is discordant with germline, which a read error may explain. This chain links TRBV11-2 with TRBJ1-2, with 9 bases aligning to TRBD1. This CDR3 contains 12 residues. Germline CDR1 is SGHAT and CDR2 is FQNNGV. The CDR3 nucleotides read TGTGCCAGCAGCTTAGATAAGGACAGGGGAGCTTTC. Its protein is CASSLDKDRGAF.

Comments on this clone: This CDR3 is also generated by other DNA sequences in the sample. The J gene is TRBJ2-7, the V gene TRBV6-1, with 10 positions matching TRBD2. V lost 1 base to trimming and J lost 6 bases; unmatched junction nucleotides: 6. Germline-derived CDR1 and CDR2 are MNHNS and SASEGT. The CDR3 spans 15 residues. The chain's CDR3 is CASSEGAGGPIEQYF. The CDR3 nucleotides are TGTGCCAGCAGTGAAGGAGCGGGAGGGCCGATCGAGCAGTACTTC.

The rearrangement uses TRBV7-9 and TRBJ2-7; D not resolved. The CDR3 consists of 14 residues. Germline V CDR1 and CDR2: SEHNR, FQNEAQ (reference sequence). Trimming took off 5 bases at V and 0 bases at J, with 11 bases between the two ends. The CDR3 DNA is TGTGCCAGCAGCCGTATACAAAGCTCCTACGAGCAGTACTTC. Amino acids: CASSRIQSSYEQYF.

The J gene is TRBJ2-7, the V gene TRBV5-1; 11 nucleotides align to TRBD2. The CDR3 contains 15 residues. The trim removed 5 bases at V and 3 bases at J, leaving 7 bases unmatched. Germline loops: CDR1 SGHRS, CDR2 YFSETQ. Written as DNA, the CDR3 is TGCGCCAGCAGGCCGGGACTAGCGGACTTCTACGAGCAGTACTTC. Translating gives CASRPGLADFYEQYF.

On this clone: Other DNA sequences in this sample translate to the same CDR3. The chain is built from TRBV5-4 and TRBJ2-1; 8 bases align to TRBD2. The V and J ends lost 1 base and 8 bases, in that order; junction bases with no gene match: 8. Germline CDR1 reads SGHNT; CDR2 reads YYREEE (reference sequence). The CDR3 has 15 residues. The CDR3: CASSLSSGRDYEQFF. In nucleotides, the CDR3 is TGTGCCAGCAGCTTGTCCAGCGGGAGAGACTATGAGCAGTTCTTC.

This clone was counted between two and nine times. The CDR3 coding sequence is TGTGCCAGCAGTAAACAGGGGATCTCTGGAAACACCATATATTTT. Protein sequence: CASSKQGISGNTIYF. This sequence joins TRBV25-1 and TRBJ1-3; 7 bases map to TRBD1. Germline CDR1 MGHDK, CDR2 SYGVNS. With V trimmed by 5 bases and J by 0 bases, 4 bases remained unmatched. The CDR3 has 15 amino acids.

This rearrangement joins TRBV19 to TRBJ2-3; TRBD2 aligns across 7 bases. V shed 4 bases, J shed 0 bases, and the junction held 13 bases outside the gene matches. The germline V gene encodes CDR1 LNHDA and CDR2 SQIVND (reference sequence). The CDR3 has 18 amino acids. The CDR3 nucleotides read TGTGCCAGTAGTACCACAAGGCGGGAGCGTTTTAGCACAGATACGCAGTATTTT. It is translated as CASSTTRRERFSTDTQYF.